The TCR beta chain described here comes from a study of T cells in tuberculosis. Study-wide points: Classification accuracy was around 90% (AUROC roughly 0.88) with the GMM-specific repertoire.

Comment on this clone: Its cognate antigen is unknown.

Data came from immunoSEQ multiplex PCR; TCRdb stores just in-frame clones and leaves some out. The table includes 35,000 to 55,000 clones, 90% to 95% detected once. The V segment lost 6 bases and the J segment 4 bases; nucleotides outside the gene matches: 6. From germline, CDR1 is MNHEY and CDR2 SVGAGI. The length of the CDR3 is 13 residues. This clonotype originated in a donor aged 10 to 29 with latent tuberculosis or without tuberculosis infection. What was sequenced was PBMCs. The chain employs TRBV6-5 and TRBJ2-7, with 7 bases that match TRBD1. For the CDR3, the DNA is TGTGCCAGCAGACCAGGGACAGATTACGAGCAGTACTTC. It yields the protein CASRPGTDYEQYF.